This is a list of T cell receptor beta chains from one sample in a study of blood T cell repertoires in COVID-19. Some clones are missing from TCRdb's copy, which holds only in-frame ones; the method was immunoSEQ multiplex PCR. The sample carries approximately 150,000 clones, around 90% recorded once. Sequences were obtained from peripheral blood. These receptors all come from a woman in her forties or fifties with acute or convalescent COVID-19. CDR3s include the opening cysteine and the closing phenylalanine or tryptophan. D genes are given only for firm matches. The size entry is marked missing in some rows and otherwise reads once, few, many or a size class.

TRBJ1-1 . . TRBV9 CASSVSDSMNTEAFF TGTGCCAGCAGCGTATCTGACAGTATGAACACTGAAGCTTTCTTT
TRBJ1-3 . TRBD1 TRBV5-4 CASSYRGTGSRSGNTIYF TGTGCCAGCAGCTACCGGGGGACAGGGTCCCGCTCTGGAAACACCATATATTTT
TRBJ1-2 few TRBD1 TRBV9 CASSVSGQGARLYYGYTF TGTGCCAGCAGCGTCTCCGGACAGGGGGCTAGGTTGTACTATGGCTACACCTTC
TRBJ2-7 . TRBD2 TRBV5-4 CASSRGLAGGSYEQYF TGTGCCAGCAGCCGCGGACTAGCGGGGGGCTCCTACGAGCAGTACTTC
TRBJ1-3 . TRBD1 TRBV6-5 CASIAGTGTNTIYF TGTGCCAGCATCGCCGGGACAGGGACGAACACCATATATTTT
TRBJ2-1 . . TRBV3-1/TRBV3-2 CASSPPGVNNEQFF TGTGCCAGCAGCCCCCCGGGAGTGAATAATGAGCAGTTCTTC
TRBJ1-1 once . TRBV6-5 CASSYSIRGAEAFF TGTGCCAGCAGTTACTCGATTCGGGGGGCTGAAGCTTTCTTT
TRBJ1-1 . . TRBV5-5 CASFTGGRREAFF TGTGCCAGCTTTACGGGGGGAAGACGTGAAGCTTTCTTT
TRBJ1-1 . . TRBV5-4 CASSLDSGVNTEAFF TGTGCCAGCAGCTTGGATTCAGGGGTGAACACTGAAGCTTTCTTT
TRBJ1-3 . . TRBV10-3 CAISESEAAGGNTIYF TGTGCCATCAGTGAGTCCGAGGCGGCGGGTGGAAACACCATATATTTT
TRBJ2-1 . TRBD2 TRBV27 CASRHPGLAGVGSYNEQFF TGTGCCAGCAGGCATCCGGGACTAGCGGGAGTAGGGTCCTACAATGAGCAGTTCTTC
TRBJ2-7 . . TRBV7-8 CASSDRSPRVYEQYF TGTGCCAGCAGCGACCGATCCCCCAGGGTCTACGAGCAGTACTTC
TRBJ2-3 . . TRBV19 CASSIQVASTDTQYF TGTGCCAGTAGTATACAGGTCGCCTCCACAGATACGCAGTATTTT
TRBJ1-1 . . TRBV12-3/TRBV12-4 CASSWTADTEAFF TGTGCCAGCAGTTGGACAGCCGACACTGAAGCTTTCTTT
TRBJ2-7 . TRBD1 TRBV7-2 CASSSGGRGSYEQYF TGTGCCAGCAGCTCAGGGGGCCGCGGCTCCTACGAGCAGTACTTC
TRBJ1-3 . . TRBV11-3 CASYLGLSGNTIYF TGTGCCAGCTATCTGGGGCTATCTGGAAACACCATATATTTT
TRBJ1-1 . . TRBV5-1 CASREVNTEAFF TGCGCCAGCAGAGAGGTGAACACTGAAGCTTTCTTT
TRBJ1-1 . . TRBV5-1 CASSLDSMNTEAFF TGCGCCAGCAGCTTGGACAGCATGAACACTGAAGCTTTCTTT
TRBJ1-2 . . TRBV3-1/TRBV3-2 CASSHRQAGGYTF TGTGCCAGCAGCCATCGACAGGCTGGTGGCTACACCTTC
TRBJ1-4 . . TRBV18 CASSPQATNEKLFF TGTGCCAGCTCACCCCAGGCAACTAATGAAAAACTGTTTTTT
TRBJ2-1 . TRBD2 TRBV5-8 CASTSGTSGYNEQFF TGTGCCAGCACCTCCGGGACTAGCGGTTACAATGAGCAGTTCTTC
TRBJ2-2 . TRBD1 TRBV5-1 CASSLGTEPTGELFF TGCGCCAGCAGCTTAGGGACAGAGCCCACCGGGGAGCTGTTTTTT
TRBJ2-1 once . TRBV5-1 CASSWDSGSYNEQFF TGCGCCAGCAGTTGGGACTCCGGCTCCTACAATGAGCAGTTCTTC
TRBJ2-3 . . TRBV7-2 CASSLAAGPTDTQYF TGTGCCAGCAGCTTAGCGGCGGGACCCACAGATACGCAGTATTTT
TRBJ2-1 . . TRBV19 CASSQVVTYNEQFF TGTGCCAGTAGTCAAGTAGTCACCTACAATGAGCAGTTCTTC
TRBJ2-5 . . TRBV6-1 CASSEGAAQETQYF TGTGCCAGCAGTGAAGGCGCCGCCCAAGAGACCCAGTACTTC
TRBJ1-1 . . TRBV5-6 CASSLGGTNTEAFF TGTGCCAGCAGCTTGGGGGGCACGAACACTGAAGCTTTCTTT
TRBJ2-7 . TRBD1 TRBV27 CASSPWTGGYEQYF TGTGCCAGCAGTCCCTGGACAGGAGGCTACGAGCAGTACTTC
TRBJ1-1 few TRBD1 TRBV6-5 CASRGQGGTEAFF TGTGCCAGCAGGGGACAGGGAGGGACTGAAGCTTTCTTT
TRBJ1-5 . . TRBV7-2 CASSLLHSVNQPQHF TGTGCCAGCAGCTTACTACACAGTGTCAATCAGCCCCAGCATTTT
TRBJ1-6 . TRBD1 TRBV30 CAWDRGAGDSPLHF TGTGCCTGGGACAGGGGGGCCGGGGATTCACCCCTCCACTTT
TRBJ2-5 . . TRBV4-2 CASSPEAGETQYF TGTGCCAGCAGCCCCGAGGCGGGGGAGACCCAGTACTTC
TRBJ2-1 . . TRBV19 CASSMGTGAYNEQFF TGTGCCAGTAGTATGGGGACGGGGGCCTACAATGAGCAGTTCTTC
TRBJ1-3 . TRBD1 TRBV28 CASTNRGQSGNTIYF TGTGCCAGCACTAATAGGGGACAGTCTGGAAACACCATATATTTT
TRBJ1-4 . TRBD1 TRBV28 CASSPGQAPEKLFF TGTGCCAGCAGTCCGGGACAGGCCCCTGAAAAACTGTTTTTT
TRBJ2-5 . . TRBV3-1/TRBV3-2 CASSQWGSGQQETQYF TGTGCCAGCAGCCAGTGGGGGTCGGGACAACAAGAGACCCAGTACTTC
TRBJ2-2 . TRBD1 TRBV24-1 CATSDDPWDRGLSGELFF TGTGCCACCAGTGATGATCCCTGGGACAGGGGTCTTAGCGGGGAGCTGTTTTTT
TRBJ2-5 . . TRBV4-2 CASSLSTAFQETQYF TGTGCCAGCAGCCTCTCGACTGCCTTCCAAGAGACCCAGTACTTC
TRBJ1-3 . . TRBV3-1/TRBV3-2 CASSQVARISGNTIYF TGTGCCAGCAGCCAAGTAGCACGGATCTCTGGAAACACCATATATTTT
TRBJ1-1 . . TRBV10-3 CAIKTPGDTEAFF TGTGCCATCAAGACGCCAGGGGACACTGAAGCTTTCTTT
TRBJ2-7 . TRBD2 TRBV29-1 CSGQTSGSYEQYF TGCAGCGGACAGACTAGCGGGTCCTACGAGCAGTACTTC
TRBJ2-5 . . TRBV7-2 CASSHIVETQYF TGTGCCAGCAGCCACATTGTGGAGACCCAGTACTTC